The 2 T cell receptor beta chains in this list originate from one sample, sequenced in a study of blood T cells in healthy people across ages. Primed by a sample-barcoded 5' primer and a J-beta primer mix, a second PCR proceeded for about 6 to 11 cycles. TCRdb passed the 5' RACE reads through MiXCR, listing each CDR3 protein once. The table lists 630,000 or so distinct CDR3 sequences, about 30% of them singletons. Material for sequencing was blood. These receptors originate from a woman older than 75 in good health.

This clonotype was picked up many times. The rearrangement joins TRBV9 to TRBJ2-7, with 10 bases fitting TRBD1. V lost 0 bases and J lost 2; bases outside the gene matches: 5. CDR1 is SGDLS, CDR2 YYNGEE, per germline. This CDR3 contains 16 residues. The CDR3 DNA sequence: TGTGCCAGCAGCGTAGCGGGGACAGGGGCCACCTACGAGCAGTACTTC. Translation gives CASSVAGTGATYEQYF.

This clonotype was seen a few times. Given a much more abundant clone one base away, this may be a read error. This chain joins TRBV10-3 and TRBJ1-2, with a weak D call TRBD1 (6 bases). V was clipped by 0 bases and J by 4 bases, with 12 bases between them. From germline, CDR1 is ENHRY and CDR2 SYGVKD. This CDR3 region has 15 residues. The CDR3, as DNA: TGTGCCATCAGTGAGTCGAGACAGGAGAGCTATGGCTACACCTTC. Translated: CAISESRQESYGYTF.